This T cell receptor beta chain was sequenced for a study of T cells in Graves' hyperthyroidism and ophthalmopathy. Using RNA transcripts as the source, TCR beta CDR3 regions were amplified. HTBI primers were the set used in a first-round RT-PCR of the TCR CDR3. Each CDR3 protein gets one entry after TCRdb re-called the multiplex PCR reads with MiXCR. Of about 640,000 distinct CDR3 sequences in the sample, about a fifth are singletons; the top ten hold 34%. The specimen sequenced was blood. The sequence was collected from a man younger than 40 with Graves' ophthalmopathy.

The CDR3 loop is CASSSLAEETQYF. The DNA of the CDR3 is TGTGCCAGCAGTTCCTTAGCGGAAGAGACCCAGTACTTC. The rearrangement links TRBV6-9 to TRBJ2-5; D may be TRBD2 (6 bases). The V and J ends lost 4 bases and 3 bases respectively, with 9 bases between them. The CDR3 extends over 13 amino acids. CDR1 and CDR2 from the germline V gene are MNHGY and SVAAGI.